These 27 T cell receptor beta chains were sequenced from one sample in a study of blood T cell repertoires in COVID-19 (TCRdb year 2020). Library preparation used the immunoSEQ multiplex PCR assay. TCRdb obtained this table from immuneACCESS and retained in-frame rearrangements with V and J assigned. These tables miss some clones; where compared with another copy, unresolved V genes account for less than half of the shortfall, and the remainder is unexplained. Counted in this sample were some 320,000 clones; around 86% of them appeared once. The ten top clones hold approximately 4.7% of the sample. Sequenced material: PBMCs or T cells enriched from blood (not recorded which). The receptors stem from a man aged 55 to 70 who had recovered from COVID-19.

The V and J genes are TRBV24-1 and TRBJ1-2; 7 bases align to TRBD1. The CDR3 length is 12 residues. With V trimmed by 4 bases and J by 8 bases, 3 bases remained unmatched. Germline V gene data show CDR1 as KGHDR and CDR2 as SFDVKD. Here the CDR3 reads CATSEGTDGYTF. The CDR3 DNA sequence: TGTGCCACCAGTGAGGGGACAGACGGCTACACCTTC.

The chain links TRBV27 to TRBJ1-5; D uncertain. The CDR3 contains 13 residues. The V gene lost 3 bases and the J gene lost 7 bases, with 10 bases spanning the gap. In germline, CDR1 is MNHEY, CDR2 SMNVEV (reference sequence). CDR3 sequence reads: CASSLTYAQPQHF. As DNA, the CDR3 is TGTGCCAGCAGTTTGACATATGCGCAGCCCCAGCATTTT.

This chain links TRBV4-2 with TRBJ2-3; 12 bases are shared with TRBD2. There are 15 residues in the CDR3. CDR1 LGHNA and CDR2 YNFKEQ come from the germline V gene. With 2 bases clipped from V and 3 bases from J, the junction kept 0 bases outside the gene matches. The CDR3 reads CASSQTSGRTDTQYF. CDR3 bases: TGTGCCAGCAGCCAAACTAGCGGGAGGACAGATACGCAGTATTTT.

This clone was recorded only once. This chain connects TRBV7-3 to TRBJ2-2, with D perhaps TRBD1 (5 bases). Trimming shortened V by 5 bases and J by 8 bases, and 18 bases separated the two germline ends. Germline lookup yields CDR1 SGHTA and CDR2 FQGTGA. The CDR3 has 15 residues. Written as DNA, the CDR3 is TGTGCCAGCAGCGAAAGTCCCAGGGTCTCGGGGGAGCTGTTTTTT. It translates to CASSESPRVSGELFF.

The genes are TRBV5-6 and TRBJ2-7; weak D call: TRBD2 (6 bases). The CDR3 loop spans 16 amino acids. Germline V CDR1 and CDR2: SGHDT, YYEEEE. V shed 1 base and J shed 5 bases, with 19 bases lying between them. Here the CDR3 DNA reads TGTGCCAGCAGCTTGATGTTGTGGGACCGGAGGGACGAGCAGTACTTC. This gives the protein CASSLMLWDRRDEQYF.

This chain connects TRBV28 to TRBJ1-1, with D uncertain. The V end was cut by 3 bases, the J end by 3 bases, with 20 bases between. This CDR3 has 17 residues. CDR1 is MDHEN, CDR2 SYDVKM, per germline. The chain's CDR3 is CASSFRSGQYGDTEAFF. CDR3 coding DNA: TGTGCCAGCAGTTTCAGGAGTGGGCAGTACGGGGACACTGAAGCTTTCTTT.

This clone was counted between two and nine times. The chain has TRBV18 and TRBJ2-1; the match to TRBD2 covers 13 bases. Germline V gene data show CDR1 as KGHSH and CDR2 as LQKENI. The CDR3 is made up of 18 amino acids. V gave up 3 bases and J gave up 0 bases; unmatched junction bases: 5. In DNA, the CDR3 is TGTGCCAGCTCACCGAGACTAGCGGGAGGACACTCCTACAATGAGCAGTTCTTC. Translating it yields CASSPRLAGGHSYNEQFF. The whole variable domain, filled in from reference TRBV18 and TRBJ2-1, reads NAGVMQNPRHLVRRRGQEARLRCSPMKGHSHVYWYRQLPEEGLKFMVYLQKENIIDESGMPKERFSAEFPKEGPSILRIQQVVRGDSAAYFCASSPRLAGGHSYNEQFFGPGTRLTVL.

The rearrangement joins TRBV15 to TRBJ1-3; tentatively, D is TRBD1 (6 bases). Germline values: CDR1 LNHNV, CDR2 YYDKDF (reference sequence). The V gene lost 0 bases and the J gene lost 0 bases, with 9 bases spanning the gap. The CDR3 extends over 16 amino acids. The CDR3 sequence: CATSREGQHSGNTIYF. The CDR3 region has the DNA TGTGCCACCAGCAGAGAAGGACAGCACTCTGGAAACACCATATATTTT.

The rearrangement joins TRBV7-2 to TRBJ1-5; tentatively, D is TRBD1 (6 bases). Between the trimmed V and J ends, which lost 2 bases and 4 bases, there was a span of 12 bases. This CDR3 comprises 15 residues. CDR1 and CDR2 (germline): SGHTA, FQGNSA. The CDR3 sequence: CASSLSPQGNQPQHF. The CDR3 DNA follows: TGTGCCAGCAGCTTATCCCCCCAGGGGAATCAGCCCCAGCATTTT.

V is TRBV6-5 and J is TRBJ2-7; D may be TRBD2 (5 bases). This CDR3 is built from 15 residues. Germline V CDR1 and CDR2: MNHEY, SVGAGI. The V end lost 2 bases, the J end lost 0 bases, and 11 bases lay between the germline ends. This chain's CDR3 is CASSYAGGYSYEQYF. The CDR3 bases are TGTGCCAGCAGTTACGCGGGCGGTTACTCCTACGAGCAGTACTTC.

The rearrangement links TRBV19 to TRBJ2-2, with 8 bases identical to TRBD2. Unmatched junction bases numbered 23, after V lost 9 bases and J lost 2 bases. The V gene's germline CDR1 is LNHDA and CDR2 SQIVND (reference sequence). This CDR3 contains 20 residues. CDR3 residues: CASTEVGLRAGGRNTGELFF. The CDR3 coding sequence is TGTGCCAGCACCGAGGTGGGTCTCCGGGCGGGGGGACGAAACACCGGGGAGCTGTTTTTT.

The V call is TRBV7-3, the J call TRBJ1-3; tentative D call: TRBD1 (6 bases). CDR1 is SGHTA and CDR2 is FQGTGA in the germline V gene. The CDR3 extends over 14 amino acids. Trimming stripped 3 bases from V and 2 bases from J, with 8 bases between. Here the CDR3 reads CASSFGTPGNTIYF. In nucleotides, the CDR3 is TGTGCCAGCAGCTTTGGGACACCTGGAAACACCATATATTTT. The entire variable domain, with the rest obtained from reference TRBV7-3 and TRBJ1-3, is as follows: GAGVSQTPSNKVTEKGKYVELRCDPISGHTALYWYRQSLGQGPEFLIYFQGTGAADDSGLPNDRFFAVRPEGSVSTLKIQRTERGDSAVYLCASSFGTPGNTIYFGEGSWLTVV.

V usage is TRBV5-5 and J usage is TRBJ1-3; TRBD1 agrees at 8 bases. J was trimmed by 2 bases and V by 0 bases; bases with no gene match: 4. The CDR3 runs 16 residues. Germline-derived CDR1 and CDR2 are SGHKS and YYEKEE (reference sequence). CDR3 sequence (DNA): TGTGCCAGCAGCTTGGAGGGACAGGCCGCTGGAAACACCATATATTTT. Translation gives CASSLEGQAAGNTIYF.

This chain joins TRBV18 and TRBJ2-1; TRBD2 matches 9 bases. The germline gives CDR1 KGHSH, CDR2 LQKENI. The CDR3 totals 16 residues. Germline trimming cut 3 bases from V and 6 bases from J; bases unmatched to any gene: 9. The DNA for the CDR3 is TGTGCCAGCTCACCCCTTACCGCGGGAGGGGCCAATGAGCAGTTCTTC. It specifies CASSPLTAGGANEQFF.

The chain has TRBV5-1 and TRBJ1-4; D is perhaps TRBD1 (6 bases). The germline V gene has CDR1 SGHRS and CDR2 YFSETQ. CDR3 length: 14 amino acids. Trimming cost V 4 bases and J 7 bases, with 14 bases left between them. In nucleotides, the CDR3 is TGCGCCAGCAGCCGGGACATACGGACTGAAAAACTGTTTTTT. This gives the protein CASSRDIRTEKLFF.

The genes are TRBV5-1 and TRBJ2-3, with TRBD2 as a possible D gene (6 bases). V dropped 3 bases and J dropped 0 bases, with 8 bases sitting between them. Germline V gene lookup returns CDR1 SGHRS and CDR2 YFSETQ. This CDR3 has 14 amino acids. CDR3 sequence (DNA): TGCGCCAGCAGCTACGGGGGTAGCACAGATACGCAGTATTTT. Translation: CASSYGGSTDTQYF.

The chain carries TRBV20-1 and TRBJ1-1; weak D call: TRBD1 (6 bases). Per the germline V gene, CDR1 is DFQATT and CDR2 is SNEGSKA (reference sequence). Trimming shortened V by 7 bases and J by 11 bases, and 17 bases separated the two germline ends. The CDR3 loop spans 11 amino acids. CDR3 nucleotide sequence: TGCAGTGTAAGGCGACAGGCTGTGGCTTTCTTT. Encoded protein: CSVRRQAVAFF.

This chain connects TRBV7-2 to TRBJ2-7; 7 bases are a match to TRBD2. Germline V gives CDR1 SGHTA, CDR2 FQGNSA. The CDR3 contains 13 residues. V lost 4 bases to trimming and J lost 3 bases; unmatched junction nucleotides: 3. CDR3 sequence (DNA): TGTGCCAGCAGCTCAGCGGGACTCTACGAGCAGTACTTC. This gives the protein CASSSAGLYEQYF.

This chain connects TRBV30 to TRBJ1-2, with TRBD1 identical over 7 bases. The CDR3 runs 11 residues. Trimming cost V 7 bases and J 11 bases; bases outside gene matches: 10. From germline, CDR1 is GTSNPN and CDR2 SVGIG (reference sequence). In DNA form, the CDR3 reads TGTGCCTCAAAGACAGGGCTTAGATACACCTTC. Amino acid sequence: CASKTGLRYTF.

The rearrangement uses TRBV24-1 and TRBJ2-5, with TRBD1 as a possible D gene (5 bases). Germline CDR1 is KGHDR and CDR2 is SFDVKD. V lost 5 bases and J lost 0, with 6 bases in between. This CDR3 region has 13 residues. The CDR3 DNA follows: TGTGCCACCAGTGTGGACAACCAAGAGACCCAGTACTTC. It codes for CATSVDNQETQYF.

The chain couples TRBV11-2 to TRBJ1-6; 7 positions match TRBD1. Per germline, CDR1 SGHAT and CDR2 FQNNGV. The CDR3 runs to 13 residues. V was pared by 4 bases and J by 17 bases, with 11 bases of the junction left unmatched. The CDR3 nucleotides read TGTGCCAGCAGCTGGGACAGTAACTACTTGGTCCACTTT. This encodes CASSWDSNYLVHF.

This clone was seen a few times. The rearrangement uses TRBV11-2 and TRBJ2-5; TRBD1 matches at 8 bases. The germline V gene encodes CDR1 SGHAT and CDR2 FQNNGV. The CDR3 length is 14 residues. V was clipped by 4 bases and J by 5 bases; unmatched bases: 6. CDR3 nucleotides: TGTGCCAGCAGCTCCGGGACAGGAGGGGAGACCCAGTACTTC. It yields the protein CASSSGTGGETQYF.

CDR3 coding DNA: TGTGCCAGCAGCCCCGGAGGGCTCTACGAGCAGTACTTC. Amino acid sequence: CASSPGGLYEQYF. V and J are TRBV28 and TRBJ2-7, with D possibly being TRBD2 (6 bases). The CDR3 has 13 amino acids. Trimming took off 6 bases at V and 3 bases at J, with 12 bases between the two ends. Germline CDR1 MDHEN, CDR2 SYDVKM.

This chain joins TRBV7-6 and TRBJ2-2; TRBD2 agrees at 7 bases. There are 15 residues in the CDR3. The germline V gene encodes CDR1 SGHVS and CDR2 FNYEAQ. V gave up 5 bases and J gave up 6 bases; unmatched junction bases: 9. The CDR3, as DNA: TGTGCCAGCAGCCCACAGCGGGAAGCATCCGGGGAGCTGTTTTTT. This sequence encodes CASSPQREASGELFF.

This chain joins TRBV6-1 and TRBJ2-2, with 11 bases aligning to TRBD1. Germline CDR1 MNHNS, CDR2 SASEGT. CDR3 length equals 19 residues. Losses at the gene ends were 3 bases for V and 0 bases for J; bases not matched to a gene: 9. DNA for the CDR3: TGTGCCAGCAGTGAGGACAGGGGGCAGACGGGGTCGAACACCGGGGAGCTGTTTTTT. This gives the protein CASSEDRGQTGSNTGELFF.

To note about this clone: The sample has other DNA sequences that encode this CDR3 too. This rearrangement joins TRBV20-1 to TRBJ1-5; the D is unclear. The CDR3 has 12 residues. In germline, CDR1 is DFQATT, CDR2 SNEGSKA (reference sequence). The V end lost 3 bases, the J end lost 1 base, and 4 bases lay between the germline ends. The CDR3 DNA reads TGCAGTGCTAGTCAGAGCAATCAGCCCCAGCATTTT. Its protein is CSASQSNQPQHF.

The chain employs TRBV5-4 and TRBJ2-7, with TRBD2 matching 13 bases. The V gene's germline CDR1 is SGHNT and CDR2 YYREEE (reference sequence). The CDR3 is 15 amino acids. The ends lost 4 bases at V and 4 bases at J; junction bases unmatched: 5. The CDR3 spells CASSPGLAGAYEQYF. CDR3 DNA: TGTGCCAGCAGCCCTGGACTAGCGGGAGCGTACGAGCAGTACTTC.